This TCR beta chain was retrieved from a study of OX40 agonist ivuxolimab in advanced cancers. Study summary: Ivuxolimab was administered intravenously to patients at 0.01 to 10 mg/kg every 2 weeks. The dose-escalation cohort had hepatocellular carcinoma, melanoma, renal cell or head and neck cancer.

TCRdb keeps only in-frame clones here, not all; method: immunoSEQ multiplex PCR. The sample shows several thousand clones, roughly 80% of them seen only once. The CDR3 contains 15 residues. The V end was cut by 8 bases, the J end by 2 bases, with 16 bases between. Germline V gene lookup returns CDR1 ENHRY and CDR2 SYGVKD. Any history of autoimmune disease or systemic immunosuppression disqualified patients. The chain employs TRBV10-3 and TRBJ1-5; tentative D call: TRBD1 (5 bases). The clonotype was recovered from an adult with an advanced solid tumor such as melanoma, head and neck, liver or kidney cancer. Sequences were derived from CD4+ or CD8+ T cells sorted from blood, sampled in a trial of the OX40 agonist ivuxolimab. The CDR3 region is CAIGGADNGNQPQHF. The CDR3 nucleotides read TGTGCCATCGGCGGGGCGGACAATGGCAATCAGCCCCAGCATTTT.